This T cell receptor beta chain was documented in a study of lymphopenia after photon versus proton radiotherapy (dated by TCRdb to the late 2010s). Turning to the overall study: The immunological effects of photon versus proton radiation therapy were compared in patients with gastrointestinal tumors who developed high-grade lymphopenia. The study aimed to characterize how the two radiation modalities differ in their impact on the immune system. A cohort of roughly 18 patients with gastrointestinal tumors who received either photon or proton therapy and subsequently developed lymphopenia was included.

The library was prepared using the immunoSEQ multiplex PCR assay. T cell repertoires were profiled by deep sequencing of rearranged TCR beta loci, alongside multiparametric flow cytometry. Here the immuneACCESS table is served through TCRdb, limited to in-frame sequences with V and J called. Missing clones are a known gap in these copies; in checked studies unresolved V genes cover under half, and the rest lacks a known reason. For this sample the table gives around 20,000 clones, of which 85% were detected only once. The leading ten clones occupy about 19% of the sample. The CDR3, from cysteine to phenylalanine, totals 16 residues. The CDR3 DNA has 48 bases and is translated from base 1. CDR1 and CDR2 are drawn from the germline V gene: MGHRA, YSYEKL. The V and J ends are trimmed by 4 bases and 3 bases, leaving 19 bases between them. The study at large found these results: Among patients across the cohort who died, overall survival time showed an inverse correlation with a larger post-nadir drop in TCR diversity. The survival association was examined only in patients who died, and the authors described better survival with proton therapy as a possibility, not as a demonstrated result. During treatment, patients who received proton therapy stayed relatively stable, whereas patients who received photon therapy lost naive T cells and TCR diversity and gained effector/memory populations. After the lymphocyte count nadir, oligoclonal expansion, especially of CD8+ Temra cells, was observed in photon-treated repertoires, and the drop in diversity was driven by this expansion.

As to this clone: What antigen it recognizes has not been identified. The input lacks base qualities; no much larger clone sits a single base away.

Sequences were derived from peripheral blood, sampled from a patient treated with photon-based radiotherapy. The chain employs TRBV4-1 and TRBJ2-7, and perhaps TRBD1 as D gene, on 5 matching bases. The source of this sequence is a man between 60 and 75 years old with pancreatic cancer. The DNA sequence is TGCGCCAGCAGCCCCATAGGGGCAGTTACCTACTACGAGCAGTACTTC. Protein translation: CASSPIGAVTYYEQYF.